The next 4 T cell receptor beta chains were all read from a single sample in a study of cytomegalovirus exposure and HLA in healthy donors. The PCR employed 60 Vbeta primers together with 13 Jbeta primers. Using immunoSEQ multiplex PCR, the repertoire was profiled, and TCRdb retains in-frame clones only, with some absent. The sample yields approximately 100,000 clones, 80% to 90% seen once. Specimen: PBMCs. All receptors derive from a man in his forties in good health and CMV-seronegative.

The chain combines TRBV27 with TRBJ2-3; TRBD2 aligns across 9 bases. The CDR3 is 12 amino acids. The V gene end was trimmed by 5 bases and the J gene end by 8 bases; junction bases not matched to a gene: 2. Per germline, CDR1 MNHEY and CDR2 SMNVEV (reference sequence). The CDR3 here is CASSRAGGTQYF. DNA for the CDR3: TGTGCCAGCAGTCGAGCGGGGGGTACGCAGTATTTT.

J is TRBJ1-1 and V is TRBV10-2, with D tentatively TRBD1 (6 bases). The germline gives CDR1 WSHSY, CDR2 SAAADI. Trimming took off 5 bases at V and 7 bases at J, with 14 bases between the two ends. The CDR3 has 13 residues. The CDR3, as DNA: TGCGCCAGCAGTCAAAGACAGGCTTATGAAGCTTTCTTT. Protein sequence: CASSQRQAYEAFF.

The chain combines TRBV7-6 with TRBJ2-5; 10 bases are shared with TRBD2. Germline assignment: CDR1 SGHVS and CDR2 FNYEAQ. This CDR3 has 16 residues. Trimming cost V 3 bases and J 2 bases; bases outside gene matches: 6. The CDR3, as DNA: TGTGCCAGCAGCTTGCTGCTAGCGGGGGCGCAAGAGACCCAGTACTTC. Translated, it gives CASSLLLAGAQETQYF.

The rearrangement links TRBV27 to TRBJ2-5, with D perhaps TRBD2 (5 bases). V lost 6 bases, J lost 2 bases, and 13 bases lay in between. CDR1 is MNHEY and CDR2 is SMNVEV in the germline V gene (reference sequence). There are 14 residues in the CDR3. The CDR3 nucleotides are TGTGCCAGCAGACGGACCTCGGGGCAAGAGACCCAGTACTTC. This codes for CASRRTSGQETQYF.